There are a few counts of the clone carrying this TCR beta chain. These data belong to a study of response to subunit inactivated influenza vaccine. TCRdb itself ran the RT-PCR reads through MiXCR, one entry per CDR3 protein. The sample holds just under 550,000 distinct CDR3 sequences, approximately 24% seen once. V was clipped by 0 bases and J by 5 bases; unmatched bases: 7. Per the germline V gene, CDR1 is SGHKS and CDR2 is YYEKEE (reference sequence). CDR3 length: 16 amino acids. These data were likewise used in another study, on T cells expressing NK-cell markers. As that report states: Researchers built TCR beta cDNA using 5'RACE template switching with UMIs. With respect to HCMV, most of the eight sequenced donors were seropositive, and one was seronegative.

The sequence came from a man in his fifties who received an inactivated influenza vaccine. The chain combines TRBV5-5 with TRBJ2-2; 7 positions agree with TRBD2. The sample consisted of CD4+ T cells sorted from PBMCs, taken approximately 13 days after vaccination. CDR3 in DNA: TGTGCCAGCAGCTTGGGAGCGGGGCGAGGGACCGGGGAGCTGTTTTTT. This translates into CASSLGAGRGTGELFF. The variable domain in full, completed from reference TRBV5-5 and TRBJ2-2, reads DAGVTQSPTHLIKTRGQQVTLRCSPISGHKSVSWYQQVLGQGPQFIFQYYEKEERGRGNFPDRFSARQFPNYSSELNVNALLLGDSALYLCASSLGAGRGTGELFFGEGSRLTVL.